These 21 T cell receptor beta chains share one sample of origin, sequenced in a study of blood T cell repertoires in COVID-19. Method: immunoSEQ multiplex PCR; TCRdb's copy keeps in-frame clones and lacks some. Altogether tens of thousands of clones are present, just under 85% being singletons, with the ten largest covering 14%. Sequenced input: peripheral blood. The receptor source for this set is a human donor in a cohort sampled during active COVID-19.

The V gene is TRBV24-1, the J gene TRBJ2-3; TRBD1 matches 8 bases. The length of the CDR3 is 17 residues. The germline CDR1 and CDR2 sequences are KGHDR and SFDVKD. V lost 0 bases and J lost 4; bases outside the gene matches: 8. Here the CDR3 DNA reads TGTGCCACCAGTGATTTGCTCCCGACAGGGGTTGCAGATACGCAGTATTTT. This sequence encodes CATSDLLPTGVADTQYF.

The genes are TRBV7-8 and TRBJ1-6; the D gene is possibly TRBD1 (5 bases). Trimming removed 5 bases from V and 8 bases from J, with 19 bases in between. CDR3 size: 16 residues. Germline V lookup: CDR1 SGHVS, CDR2 FQNEAQ. The CDR3 reads CASSKGEGRTDSPLHF. The CDR3 DNA sequence: TGTGCCAGCAGCAAAGGGGAGGGTAGGACTGATTCACCCCTCCACTTT.

The rearrangement uses TRBV6-2 or TRBV6-3 and TRBJ1-1, with D perhaps matching TRBD1 (5 bases). Germline assignment: CDR1 MNHEY and CDR2 SVGEGT. V lost 4 bases and J 4 bases, leaving 13 bases between the germline ends. The CDR3 covers 14 residues. The CDR3 protein is CASSWGGAGTEAFF. The CDR3 bases are TGTGCCAGCAGTTGGGGGGGAGCGGGCACTGAAGCTTTCTTT.

The V and J genes are TRBV7-3 and TRBJ1-2; tentatively, D is TRBD1 (5 bases). The CDR3 is 14 residues long. Germline V gene sequence: CDR1 SGHTA, CDR2 FQGTGA. Between the trimmed V and J ends, which lost 5 bases and 6 bases, there was a span of 16 bases. The CDR3 protein is CASSPSGGRHGYTF. DNA of the CDR3: TGTGCCAGCAGCCCATCGGGGGGGAGACATGGCTACACCTTC. Looking up the rest from reference TRBV7-3 and TRBJ1-2 gives the full variable domain: GAGVSQTPSNKVTEKGKYVELRCDPISGHTALYWYRQSLGQGPEFLIYFQGTGAADDSGLPNDRFFAVRPEGSVSTLKIQRTERGDSAVYLCASSPSGGRHGYTFGSGTRLTVV.

V and J are TRBV25-1 and TRBJ1-5; perhaps TRBD1 as D (6 bases). The CDR3 loop spans 18 amino acids. The V end lost 9 bases, the J end lost 2 bases, and 26 bases lay between the germline ends. Germline CDR1 is MGHDK and CDR2 is SYGVNS. The CDR3 is CASLQGPPPRGGNQPQHF. Here the CDR3 DNA reads TGTGCCAGTTTACAGGGACCACCTCCCCGTGGGGGCAATCAGCCCCAGCATTTT.

This clone occurred once. The chain recombines TRBV5-1 with TRBJ2-3, with 11 bases matching TRBD2. V was clipped by 0 bases and J by 6 bases; unmatched bases: 6. Germline values: CDR1 SGHRS, CDR2 YFSETQ. CDR3 size: 16 residues. CDR3 amino acids: CASSLAALAGGDTQYF. In DNA form, the CDR3 reads TGCGCCAGCAGCTTGGCGGCTCTAGCGGGGGGTGATACGCAGTATTTT.

The chain joins TRBV5-1 to TRBJ2-1; D may be TRBD2 (7 bases). V dropped 0 bases and J dropped 4 bases, with 17 bases sitting between them. The CDR3 totals 17 residues. Germline loops: CDR1 SGHRS, CDR2 YFSETQ. DNA of the CDR3: TGCGCCAGCAGCTTGGCCCAAGGAGCGGGGACATACAATGAGCAGTTCTTC. Protein product: CASSLAQGAGTYNEQFF.

The chain recombines TRBV7-2 with TRBJ1-6; maybe TRBD1 (6 bases). This CDR3 comprises 16 residues. Looked up from germline, CDR1 is SGHTA and CDR2 is FQGNSA. V shed 5 bases and J shed 1 base, with 12 bases lying between them. CDR3 residues: CASSPLRGSYNSPLHF. The CDR3 DNA is TGTGCCAGCAGCCCCCTCAGGGGATCCTATAATTCACCCCTCCACTTT.

This chain joins TRBV27 and TRBJ2-3, with TRBD1 matching over 7 bases. V was clipped by 5 bases and J by 5 bases; unmatched bases: 13. CDR3 length: 16 residues. Germline loops: CDR1 MNHEY, CDR2 SMNVEV (reference sequence). The CDR3 here is CASSTRQGTRLDTQYF. The CDR3 DNA sequence: TGTGCCAGCAGTACTAGACAGGGCACCAGATTAGATACGCAGTATTTT.

This sequence joins TRBV7-2 and TRBJ2-5; 9 nucleotides align to TRBD1. This CDR3 contains 17 residues. V dropped 4 bases and J dropped 4; count of bases not matched to a gene: 13. Per the germline V gene, CDR1 is SGHTA and CDR2 is FQGNSA. For the CDR3, the DNA is TGTGCCAGCAGCTCGCCCAGGGACAGGGCACCCCTAGAGACCCAGTACTTC. As protein: CASSSPRDRAPLETQYF.

The chain combines TRBV4-3 with TRBJ2-6, with TRBD2 identical over 7 bases. V shed 1 base and J 2 bases; nucleotides not matched to a gene: 5. From germline, CDR1 is LGHNA and CDR2 YSLEER. CDR3 length: 17 residues. CDR3 sequence reads: CASSQAGGGTGANVLTF. CDR3 in DNA: TGCGCCAGCAGCCAAGCCGGGGGAGGGACTGGGGCCAACGTCCTGACTTTC.

The V call is TRBV27, the J call TRBJ1-2; 7 positions match TRBD1. V was clipped by 5 bases and J by 5 bases; unmatched bases: 14. Germline loops: CDR1 MNHEY, CDR2 SMNVEV (reference sequence). The CDR3 is 16 residues long. The CDR3 region has the DNA TGTGCCAGCAGTCCCCGGACAGGATTATTTCGGTATGGCTACACCTTC. This sequence encodes CASSPRTGLFRYGYTF.

The rearrangement links TRBV3-1 (or the pseudogene TRBV3-2) to TRBJ2-7; 8 bases are a match to TRBD2. Germline V gene sequence: CDR1 LGHDT, CDR2 YNNKEL (reference sequence). The CDR3 length is 17 residues. The trim removed 0 bases at V and 5 bases at J, leaving 12 bases unmatched. DNA of the CDR3: TGTGCCAGCAGCCAAGATCTAGGGGCGGGAGGACGTGACGAGCAGTACTTC. Its protein product is CASSQDLGAGGRDEQYF.

The chain couples TRBV11-2 to TRBJ1-2; maybe TRBD1 (5 bases). The CDR3 loop spans 16 amino acids. V was trimmed by 6 bases and J by 2 bases, leaving 19 bases between them. In germline, CDR1 is SGHAT, CDR2 FQNNGV. The CDR3 DNA follows: TGTGCCAGCAGTCCTCTCCTGGGCAGGGCGAACTATGGCTACACCTTC. Amino acid sequence: CASSPLLGRANYGYTF.

The rearrangement links TRBV4-1 to TRBJ2-7; 11 nucleotides align to TRBD2. Germline CDR1 and CDR2: MGHRA and YSYEKL. The CDR3 is made up of 16 amino acids. After removal of 4 bases from V and 4 bases from J, the junction contained 9 bases not matched to a gene. CDR3 amino acids: CASSLSASGGRYEQYF. For the CDR3, the DNA is TGCGCCAGCAGCCTCTCAGCTAGCGGGGGGCGGTACGAGCAGTACTTC.

This chain uses TRBV2 with TRBJ1-4; D ambiguous. This CDR3 spans 14 amino acids. Trimming took 4 bases from V and 11 from J, leaving 17 bases between them. Germline V gives CDR1 SNHLY, CDR2 FYNNEI. CDR3 protein: CASSAGSGIGKLFF. The CDR3 DNA sequence: TGTGCCAGCAGTGCCGGAAGTGGAATCGGGAAACTGTTTTTT. Based on the CDR3 plus reference TRBV2 and TRBJ1-4, the full variable domain is EPEVTQTPSHQVTQMGQEVILRCVPISNHLYFYWYRQILGQKVEFLVSFYNNEISEKSEIFDDQFSVERPDGSNFTLKIRSTKLEDSAMYFCASSAGSGIGKLFFGSGTQLSVL.

The chain is built from TRBV15 and TRBJ1-6; 8 nucleotides match TRBD1. The trim removed 1 base at V and 7 bases at J, leaving 9 bases unmatched. The CDR3 extends over 17 amino acids. Germline V CDR1 and CDR2: LNHNV, YYDKDF (reference sequence). The CDR3 loop is CATSRAPQGARNSPLHF. The CDR3, as DNA: TGTGCCACCAGCAGAGCCCCTCAGGGGGCGCGGAATTCACCCCTCCACTTT.

This clone was counted only a few times. The chain carries TRBV2 and TRBJ2-3; the D gene is possibly TRBD2 (6 bases). Germline-derived CDR1 and CDR2 are SNHLY and FYNNEI. The length of the CDR3 is 16 residues. Trimming stripped 6 bases from V and 3 bases from J, with 19 bases between. In DNA form, the CDR3 reads TGTGCCAGCAGCGCCCTCGGTGCCGGGGGTACAGATACGCAGTATTTT. It translates to CASSALGAGGTDTQYF.

The chain employs TRBV5-6 and TRBJ1-3, with D possibly being TRBD1 (6 bases). CDR1 SGHDT and CDR2 YYEEEE come from the germline V gene. With 4 bases removed from V and 3 bases from J, the gap between germline ends came to 14 bases. This CDR3 has 15 amino acids. CDR3 residues: CASSLRGASGNTIYF. The DNA for the CDR3 is TGTGCCAGCAGCCTACGGGGGGCGAGTGGAAACACCATATATTTT.

This rearrangement joins TRBV7-9 to TRBJ1-4, with 7 bases identical to TRBD1. Germline V gene data show CDR1 as SEHNR and CDR2 as FQNEAQ (reference sequence). With V trimmed by 5 bases and J by 3 bases, 6 bases remained unmatched. The CDR3 contains 15 residues. CDR3 nucleotides: TGTGCCAGCAGCCCCAGGGACAGCCCTAATGAAAAACTGTTTTTT. Protein: CASSPRDSPNEKLFF.

The genes are TRBV9 and TRBJ2-1, with 8 positions matching TRBD2. V lost 2 bases to trimming and J lost 6 bases; unmatched junction nucleotides: 7. Germline V gene data show CDR1 as SGDLS and CDR2 as YYNGEE. The CDR3 runs to 15 residues. The CDR3, as DNA: TGTGCCAGCAGCGTGGGACGGGGGGGCCGCAATGAGCAGTTCTTC. This sequence encodes CASSVGRGGRNEQFF.